The TCR beta chain under discussion was sequenced for a study of shared clonotypes between healthy human individuals. In its sample, this clone was seen once. Germline lookup yields CDR1 MDHEN and CDR2 SYDVKM. V lost 6 bases and J lost 5; bases outside the gene matches: 4. The CDR3 contains 13 residues. At deep level, the assay was performed. The method was immunoSEQ multiplex PCR; TCRdb's version includes in-frame clones alone and lacks a portion of them. The table has about 230,000 clones, 65% to 70% seen once. Sequencing was performed on memory CD4+ T cells sorted from blood. Subset given: CD45RA-negative fraction. This sequence originates from a man under 40 in good health. The genes are TRBV28 and TRBJ1-5, with 7 bases that match TRBD1. The CDR3 DNA follows: TGTGCCAGCAGGGGGCAGGGGGATCAGCCCCAGCATTTT. This codes for CASRGQGDQPQHF.